These T cell receptor beta chains were read from a single sample in a study of Ad26.COV2.S vaccination and SARS-CoV-2 variants. Measured with immunoSEQ multiplex PCR; TCRdb has only the in-frame clones, and not every one. The sample lists around 320,000 clones; 70% to 90% were seen once. Here the sequenced sample was peripheral blood, taken in a trial of Ad26.COV2.S vaccine versus placebo. All receptors derive from a person aged 18-60 years who received the Ad26.COV2.S COVID-19 vaccine or a placebo. Both conserved end residues are part of each CDR3. The order of the fields is CDR3 length, clone size, J gene, V gene, D gene, CDR3 DNA, CDR3 protein. D genes are given only for firm matches. Only part of the rows carry a size: once, few, many, or a class if the clone is expanded.

>16|-|TRBJ1-2|TRBV7-3|-
TGTGCCAGTAACAGTCGTGGGGTCAGAATACCTTATGGCTACACCTTC
CASNSRGVRIPYGYTF
>18|-|TRBJ2-5|TRBV19|TRBD2
TGTGCCAGTAGTATAGTACTAGCGGGGGCCTTTTCCCAAGAGACCCAGTACTTC
CASSIVLAGAFSQETQYF
>17|few|TRBJ2-2|TRBV18|-
TGTGCCAGCTCACCACCTTTACTGCCGCGAGGTCCCGGGGAGCTGTTTTTT
CASSPPLLPRGPGELFF
>14|once|TRBJ2-7|TRBV6-5|TRBD2
TGTGCCAGCAGACGACTAGCGGGGCGGCTAGAGCAGTACTTC
CASRRLAGRLEQYF
>17|-|TRBJ2-6|TRBV18|TRBD1
TGTGCCAGCTCACCCGGACAGGGAACCTCTGGGGCCAACGTCCTGACTTTC
CASSPGQGTSGANVLTF
>14|-|TRBJ2-7|TRBV5-4|-
TGTGCCAGCAGCCGTGGAGAGGGACCCTACGAGCAGTACTTC
CASSRGEGPYEQYF
>13|-|TRBJ1-1|TRBV27|-
TGTGCCAGCAGTACAAGACGGAACACTGAAGCTTTCTTT
CASSTRRNTEAFF
>12|-|TRBJ2-3|TRBV6-6|-
TGTGCCAGCAGTCAATCCACAGATACGCAGTATTTT
CASSQSTDTQYF
>18|few|TRBJ1-4|TRBV11-2|TRBD1
TGTGCCAGCAGCTTAGGATCCTGGACAGGGGTTCGTGGGGAAAAACTGTTTTTT
CASSLGSWTGVRGEKLFF
>19|-|TRBJ1-4|TRBV11-2|-
TGTGCCAGCAGCCCCGGTGGAAAAGGGGTTAGGGGAACTAATGAAAAACTGTTTTTT
CASSPGGKGVRGTNEKLFF
>17|-|TRBJ2-7|TRBV7-9|TRBD1
TGTGCCAGCAGCTTAGCGGCATCCGGGACAGGGAACGACGAGCAGTACTTC
CASSLAASGTGNDEQYF